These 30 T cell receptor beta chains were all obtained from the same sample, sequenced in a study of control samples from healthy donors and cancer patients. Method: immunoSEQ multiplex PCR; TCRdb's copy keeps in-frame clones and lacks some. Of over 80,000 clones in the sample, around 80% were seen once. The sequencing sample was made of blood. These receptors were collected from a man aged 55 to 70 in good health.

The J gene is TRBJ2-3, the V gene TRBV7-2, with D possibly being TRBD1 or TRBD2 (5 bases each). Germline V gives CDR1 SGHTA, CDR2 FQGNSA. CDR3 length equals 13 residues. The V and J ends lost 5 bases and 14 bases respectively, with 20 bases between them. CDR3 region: CASSPILQGRGYF. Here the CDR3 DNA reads TGTGCCAGCAGCCCCATTTTGCAGGGACGGGGGTATTTT.

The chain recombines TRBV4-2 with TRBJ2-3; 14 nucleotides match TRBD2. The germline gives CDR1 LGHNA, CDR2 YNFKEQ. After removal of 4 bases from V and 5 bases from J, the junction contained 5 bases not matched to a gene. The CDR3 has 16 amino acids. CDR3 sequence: CASSRLAGGQIDTQYF. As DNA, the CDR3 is TGTGCCAGCAGCCGACTAGCGGGAGGGCAAATAGATACGCAGTATTTT.

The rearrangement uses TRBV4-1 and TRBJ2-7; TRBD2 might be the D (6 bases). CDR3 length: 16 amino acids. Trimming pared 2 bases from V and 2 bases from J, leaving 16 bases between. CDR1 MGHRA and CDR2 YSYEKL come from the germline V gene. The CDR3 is CASSQTPTSRAYEQYF. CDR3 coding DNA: TGCGCCAGCAGCCAAACACCGACTAGTCGAGCCTACGAGCAGTACTTC.

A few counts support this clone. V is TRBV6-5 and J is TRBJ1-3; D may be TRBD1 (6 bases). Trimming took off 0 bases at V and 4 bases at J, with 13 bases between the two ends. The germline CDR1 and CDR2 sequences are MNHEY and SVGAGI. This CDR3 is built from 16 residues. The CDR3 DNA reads TGTGCCAGCAGTTACTCCGTGGCAGGGGCAGGAAACACCATATATTTT. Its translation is CASSYSVAGAGNTIYF.

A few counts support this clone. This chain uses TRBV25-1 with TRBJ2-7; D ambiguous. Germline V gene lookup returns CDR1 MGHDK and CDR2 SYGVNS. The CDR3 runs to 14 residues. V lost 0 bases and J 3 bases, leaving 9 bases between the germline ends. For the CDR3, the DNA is TGTGCCAGCAGTGAATACAGTATCGACTACGAGCAGTACTTC. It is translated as CASSEYSIDYEQYF.

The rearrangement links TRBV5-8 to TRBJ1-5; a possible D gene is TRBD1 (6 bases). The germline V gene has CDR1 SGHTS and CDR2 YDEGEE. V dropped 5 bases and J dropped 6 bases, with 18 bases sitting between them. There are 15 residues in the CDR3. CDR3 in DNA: TGTGCCAGCAGTTTTGGAGGGGGGGCAGGTCAGCCCCAGCATTTT. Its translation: CASSFGGGAGQPQHF. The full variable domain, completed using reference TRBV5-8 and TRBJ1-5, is EAGVTQSPTHLIKTRGQQATLRCSPISGHTSVYWYQQALGLGLQFLLWYDEGEERNRGNFPPRFSGRQFPNYSSELNVNALELEDSALYLCASSFGGGAGQPQHFGDGTRLSIL.

This chain's CDR3 is CASSPLRDSQETQYF. In DNA form, the CDR3 reads TGCGCCAGCAGCCCCCTTCGGGACAGCCAAGAGACCCAGTACTTC. The V and J genes are TRBV5-1 and TRBJ2-5; 7 bases are shared with TRBD1. Germline CDR1 SGHRS, CDR2 YFSETQ. There are 15 residues in the CDR3. V trimming: 4 bases; J trimming: 1 base; junction bases outside the gene matches: 7.

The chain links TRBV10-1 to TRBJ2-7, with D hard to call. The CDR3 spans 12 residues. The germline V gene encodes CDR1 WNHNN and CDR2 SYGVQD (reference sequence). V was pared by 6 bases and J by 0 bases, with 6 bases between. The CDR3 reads CASSLSSYEQYF. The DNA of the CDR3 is TGCGCCAGCAGCCTCAGCTCCTACGAGCAGTACTTC.

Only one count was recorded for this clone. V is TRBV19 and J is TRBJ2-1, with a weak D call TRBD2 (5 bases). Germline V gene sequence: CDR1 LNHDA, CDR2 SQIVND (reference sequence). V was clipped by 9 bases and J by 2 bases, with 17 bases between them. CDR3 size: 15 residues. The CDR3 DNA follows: TGTGCCAGCCGGAAAGCGGAGCGGACCTACAATGAGCAGTTCTTC. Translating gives CASRKAERTYNEQFF.

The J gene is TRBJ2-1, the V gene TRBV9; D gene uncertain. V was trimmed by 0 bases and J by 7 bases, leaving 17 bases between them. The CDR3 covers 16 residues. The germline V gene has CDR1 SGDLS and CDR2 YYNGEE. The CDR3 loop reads CASSVGGYQSLNEQFF. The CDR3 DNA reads TGTGCCAGCAGCGTAGGGGGATACCAATCTCTTAATGAGCAGTTCTTC.

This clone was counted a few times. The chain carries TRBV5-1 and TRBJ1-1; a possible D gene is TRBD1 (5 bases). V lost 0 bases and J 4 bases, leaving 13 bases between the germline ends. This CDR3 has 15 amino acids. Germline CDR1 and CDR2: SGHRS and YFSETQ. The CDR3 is CASSLEVRAGTEAFF. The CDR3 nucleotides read TGCGCCAGCAGCTTGGAGGTCAGGGCGGGCACTGAAGCTTTCTTT.

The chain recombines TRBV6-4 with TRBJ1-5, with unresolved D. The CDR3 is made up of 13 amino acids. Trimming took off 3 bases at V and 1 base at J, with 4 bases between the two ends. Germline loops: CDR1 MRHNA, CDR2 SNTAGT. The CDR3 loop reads CASSEGSNQPQHF. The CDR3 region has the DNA TGTGCCAGCAGTGAGGGGAGCAATCAGCCCCAGCATTTT.

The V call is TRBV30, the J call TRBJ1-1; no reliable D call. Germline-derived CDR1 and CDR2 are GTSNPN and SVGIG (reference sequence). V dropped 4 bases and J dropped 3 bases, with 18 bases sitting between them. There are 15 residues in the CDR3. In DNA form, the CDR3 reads TGTGCCTGGACCCTGGTGGCACTTCGGGACACTGAAGCTTTCTTT. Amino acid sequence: CAWTLVALRDTEAFF.

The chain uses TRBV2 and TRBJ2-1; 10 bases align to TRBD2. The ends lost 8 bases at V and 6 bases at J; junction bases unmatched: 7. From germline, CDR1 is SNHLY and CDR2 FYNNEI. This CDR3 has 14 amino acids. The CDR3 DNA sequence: TGTGCCAGCCTAGTTAGCGGGGGGCTCAATGAGCAGTTCTTC. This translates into CASLVSGGLNEQFF.

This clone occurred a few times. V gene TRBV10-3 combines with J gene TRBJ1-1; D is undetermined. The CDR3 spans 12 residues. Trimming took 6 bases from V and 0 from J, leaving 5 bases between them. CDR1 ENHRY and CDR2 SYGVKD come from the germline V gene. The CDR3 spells CAISPVNTEAFF. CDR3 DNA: TGTGCCATCAGCCCAGTGAACACTGAAGCTTTCTTT.

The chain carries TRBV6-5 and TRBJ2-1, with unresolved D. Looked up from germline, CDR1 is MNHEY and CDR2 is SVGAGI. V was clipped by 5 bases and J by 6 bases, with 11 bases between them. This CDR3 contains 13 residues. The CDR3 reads CASSPQWGNEQFF. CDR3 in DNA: TGTGCCAGCAGTCCCCAATGGGGCAATGAGCAGTTCTTC.

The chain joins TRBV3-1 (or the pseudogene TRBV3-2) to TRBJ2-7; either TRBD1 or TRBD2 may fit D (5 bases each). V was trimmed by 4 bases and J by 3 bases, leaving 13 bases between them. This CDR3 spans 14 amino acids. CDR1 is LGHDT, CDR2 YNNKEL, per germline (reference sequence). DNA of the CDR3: TGTGCCAGCAGCCTTGGGTCAGGGAGCTACGAGCAGTACTTC. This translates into CASSLGSGSYEQYF.

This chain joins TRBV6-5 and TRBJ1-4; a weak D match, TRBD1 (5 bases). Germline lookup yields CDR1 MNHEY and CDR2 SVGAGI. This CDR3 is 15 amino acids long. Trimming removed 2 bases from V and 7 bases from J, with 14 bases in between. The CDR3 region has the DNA TGTGCCAGCAGTTACGGGGGAGGTGAGGCTGAAAAACTGTTTTTT. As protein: CASSYGGGEAEKLFF.

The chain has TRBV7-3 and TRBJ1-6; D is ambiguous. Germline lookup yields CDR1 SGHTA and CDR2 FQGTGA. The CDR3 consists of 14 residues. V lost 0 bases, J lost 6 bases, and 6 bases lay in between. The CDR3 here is CASSLTAANSPLHF. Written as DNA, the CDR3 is TGTGCCAGCAGCTTAACAGCTGCTAATTCACCCCTCCACTTT.

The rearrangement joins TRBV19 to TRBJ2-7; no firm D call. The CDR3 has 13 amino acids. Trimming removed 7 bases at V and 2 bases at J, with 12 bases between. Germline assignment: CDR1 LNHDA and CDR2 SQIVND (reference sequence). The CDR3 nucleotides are TGTGCCAGTACTAATGCAGGTGCCTACGAGCAGTACTTC. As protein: CASTNAGAYEQYF.

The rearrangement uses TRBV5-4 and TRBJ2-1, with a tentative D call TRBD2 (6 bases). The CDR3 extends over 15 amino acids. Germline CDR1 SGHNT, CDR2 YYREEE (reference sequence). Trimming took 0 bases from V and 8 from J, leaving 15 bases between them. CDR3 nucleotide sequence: TGTGCCAGCAGCTTGGCGGGCCGGGAGAGGTATGAGCAGTTCTTC. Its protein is CASSLAGRERYEQFF.

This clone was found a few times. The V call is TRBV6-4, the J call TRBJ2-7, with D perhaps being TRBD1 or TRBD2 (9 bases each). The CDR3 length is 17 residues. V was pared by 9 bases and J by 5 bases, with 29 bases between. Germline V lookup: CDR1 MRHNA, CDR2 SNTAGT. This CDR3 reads CASRDRAWAGGPHEQYF. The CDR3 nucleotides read TGTGCCAGTAGGGACAGGGCCTGGGCGGGAGGGCCACACGAGCAGTACTTC.

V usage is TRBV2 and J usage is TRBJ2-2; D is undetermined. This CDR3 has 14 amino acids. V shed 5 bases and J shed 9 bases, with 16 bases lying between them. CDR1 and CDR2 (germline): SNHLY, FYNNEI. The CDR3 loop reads CASSSKADSWELFF. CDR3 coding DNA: TGTGCCAGCAGTTCGAAAGCCGACTCCTGGGAGCTGTTTTTT. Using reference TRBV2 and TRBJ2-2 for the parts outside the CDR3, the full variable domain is EPEVTQTPSHQVTQMGQEVILRCVPISNHLYFYWYRQILGQKVEFLVSFYNNEISEKSEIFDDQFSVERPDGSNFTLKIRSTKLEDSAMYFCASSSKADSWELFFGEGSRLTVL.

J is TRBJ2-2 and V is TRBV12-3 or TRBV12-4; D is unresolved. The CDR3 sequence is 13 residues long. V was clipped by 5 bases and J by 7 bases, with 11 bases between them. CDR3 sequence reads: CASSLRPDGELFF. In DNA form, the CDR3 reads TGTGCCAGCAGTCTCCGCCCCGACGGGGAGCTGTTTTTT.

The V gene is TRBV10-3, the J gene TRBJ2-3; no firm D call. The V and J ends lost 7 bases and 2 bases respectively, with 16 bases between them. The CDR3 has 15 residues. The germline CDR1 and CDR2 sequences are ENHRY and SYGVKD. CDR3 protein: CAITSQLSNTDTQYF. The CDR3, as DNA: TGTGCCATCACCTCACAACTCAGCAACACAGATACGCAGTATTTT.

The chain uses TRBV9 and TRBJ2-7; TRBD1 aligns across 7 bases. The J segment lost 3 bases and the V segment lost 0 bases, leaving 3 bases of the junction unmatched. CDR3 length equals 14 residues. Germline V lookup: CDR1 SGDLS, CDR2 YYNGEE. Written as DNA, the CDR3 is TGTGCCAGCAGCGTAGGATCAGGGGGCTACGAGCAGTACTTC. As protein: CASSVGSGGYEQYF.

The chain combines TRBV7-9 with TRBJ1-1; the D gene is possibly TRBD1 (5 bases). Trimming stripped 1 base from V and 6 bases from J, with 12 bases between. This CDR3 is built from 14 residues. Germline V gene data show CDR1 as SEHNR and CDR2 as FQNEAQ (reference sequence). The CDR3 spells CASSLGGELAEAFF. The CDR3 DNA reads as TGTGCCAGCAGCTTAGGAGGGGAACTCGCTGAAGCTTTCTTT.

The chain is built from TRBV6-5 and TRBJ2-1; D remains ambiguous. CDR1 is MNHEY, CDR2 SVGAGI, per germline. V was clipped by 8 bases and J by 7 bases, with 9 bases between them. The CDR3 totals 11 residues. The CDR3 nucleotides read TGTGCCAGCTCGGGTCGTAATGAGCAGTTCTTC. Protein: CASSGRNEQFF.

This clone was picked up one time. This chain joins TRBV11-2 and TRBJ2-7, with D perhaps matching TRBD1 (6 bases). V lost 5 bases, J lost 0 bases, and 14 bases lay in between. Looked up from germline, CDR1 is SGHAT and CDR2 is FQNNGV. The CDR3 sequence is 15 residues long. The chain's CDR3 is CASSPEQGLSYEQYF. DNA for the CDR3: TGTGCCAGCAGCCCCGAACAGGGCCTCTCCTACGAGCAGTACTTC.

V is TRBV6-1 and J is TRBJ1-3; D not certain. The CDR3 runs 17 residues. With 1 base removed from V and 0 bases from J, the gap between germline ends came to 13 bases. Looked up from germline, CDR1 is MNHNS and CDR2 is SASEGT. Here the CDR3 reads CASSEETPASSGNTIYF. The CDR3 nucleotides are TGTGCCAGCAGTGAAGAAACTCCCGCGAGCTCTGGAAACACCATATATTTT.